This TCR beta chain was documented in a study of memory CD4+ T cells and cytomegalovirus serostatus. The study's findings and limits: CD4+ memory repertoires contained about 40% of the 164 reported CMV TCRbeta sequences.

Notes on this clone: What it recognizes is unknown.

V lost 4 bases and J lost 6, with 12 bases in between. This CDR3 comprises 13 residues. The germline V gene encodes CDR1 ENHRY and CDR2 SYGVKD. Single viable CD3+CD4+CD8-CD45RO+ cells were sorted as the memory CD4+ T cells. CMV serostatus came from serum IgG against pp150, pp28, p38, p52. Total CD4+ T cells were enriched by CD4 positive selection. The method was immunoSEQ multiplex PCR; TCRdb's version includes in-frame clones alone and lacks a portion of them. The repertoire has about 82,000 clones, approximately 84% of them found once; the top ten carry about 0.72%. The source of this sequence is an adult in good health and CMV-seronegative. V and J are TRBV10-3 and TRBJ1-1; D gene ambiguous. Sequences were obtained from memory CD4+ T cells from blood. CDR3 in amino acids: CAISADQRSEAFF. Written as DNA, the CDR3 is TGTGCCATCAGTGCCGACCAACGGTCTGAAGCTTTCTTT.